The 32 T cell receptor beta chains reported below all come from one sample, sequenced in a study of OX40 agonist ivuxolimab in advanced cancers. TCRdb's copy holds only in-frame clones and misses some; the assay was immunoSEQ multiplex PCR. The sample contains around 46,000 clones, 70% to 85% of which appear only once. This specimen consisted of CD4+ or CD8+ T cells sorted from blood, obtained in a trial of the OX40 agonist ivuxolimab. These receptors originate from an adult with an advanced solid tumor such as melanoma, head and neck, liver or kidney cancer.

Only one count was recorded for this clone. V and J are TRBV5-1 and TRBJ1-1; D is possibly TRBD1 (5 bases). CDR1 and CDR2 from the germline V gene are SGHRS and YFSETQ. V was shortened by 5 bases and J by 5 bases, with 13 bases between the two germline ends. CDR3 size: 13 residues. Written as DNA, the CDR3 is TGCGCCAGCAGGGTAGGGGTCCGGACTGAAGCTTTCTTT. Translating gives CASRVGVRTEAFF.

The chain has TRBV6-1 and TRBJ1-6; D is possibly TRBD1 (6 bases). CDR1 MNHNS and CDR2 SASEGT come from the germline V gene. The CDR3 totals 15 residues. Trimming stripped 10 bases from V and 0 bases from J, with 13 bases between. In DNA form, the CDR3 reads TGTGCCACATCAGGGGCATACTCCTATAATTCACCCCTCCACTTT. Translating it yields CATSGAYSYNSPLHF.

The rearrangement links TRBV12-2 to TRBJ2-7; the table's D call, TRBD1, has no DNA check behind it. TRBV12-2 is a pseudogene locus. The CDR3 has 14 residues. This CDR3 is CASRFRQCSYEQYF. In DNA, the CDR3 is TGTGCAAGTCGCTTTCGACAGTGCTCCTACGAGCAGTACTTC.

V is TRBV5-4 and J is TRBJ1-2; TRBD1 matches at 7 bases. The CDR3 totals 17 residues. V lost 6 bases to trimming and J lost 8 bases; unmatched junction nucleotides: 22. Germline V gene sequence: CDR1 SGHNT, CDR2 YYREEE (reference sequence). The CDR3 region has the DNA TGTGCCAGCACCCCGCTTATGGCAGGGGGATTAGAGAAGGGCTACACCTTC. Protein: CASTPLMAGGLEKGYTF. Combining the CDR3 with reference TRBV5-4 and TRBJ1-2 gives the whole variable domain ETGVTQSPTHLIKTRGQQVTLRCSSQSGHNTVSWYQQALGQGPQFIFQYYREEENGRGNFPPRFSGLQFPNYSSELNVNALELDDSALYLCASTPLMAGGLEKGYTFGSGTRLTVV.

The chain uses TRBV5-1 and TRBJ2-3, with 8 bases identical to TRBD1. Trimming removed 8 bases from V and 3 bases from J; junction bases left unmatched: 8. Germline CDR1 SGHRS, CDR2 YFSETQ. CDR3 length equals 14 residues. The CDR3 nucleotides read TGCGCCAGTACCCCGGACAGGGTTACAGATACGCAGTATTTT. Translated: CASTPDRVTDTQYF.

This clone is medium-sized by share. This rearrangement joins TRBV29-1 to TRBJ2-5, with D hard to call. The V end was cut by 3 bases, the J end by 5 bases, with 16 bases between. CDR1 SQVTM and CDR2 ANQGSEA come from the germline V gene. The CDR3 sequence is 14 residues long. The CDR3 reads CSVDSHKALETQYF. CDR3 coding DNA: TGCAGCGTTGACTCCCACAAGGCTTTGGAGACCCAGTACTTC. Looking up the rest from reference TRBV29-1 and TRBJ2-5 gives the full variable domain: SAVISQKPSRDICQRGTSLTIQCQVDSQVTMMFWYRQQPGQSLTLIATANQGSEATYESGFVIDKFPISRPNLTFSTLTVSNMSPEDSSIYLCSVDSHKALETQYFGPGTRLLVL.

This clone has only a few counts. This chain joins TRBV6-1 and TRBJ2-1; TRBD2 matches 11 bases. This CDR3 comprises 15 residues. V lost 6 bases and J lost 4; bases outside the gene matches: 5. Germline V gives CDR1 MNHNS, CDR2 SASEGT. The CDR3 sequence is CASRRTSGRYNEQFF. The CDR3 coding sequence is TGTGCCAGCAGGCGGACTAGCGGGCGTTACAATGAGCAGTTCTTC.

The gene calls are TRBV5-4 and TRBJ1-6; D remains unclear. Deletions cut 4 bases from V and 7 bases from J, with 9 bases between. Germline values: CDR1 SGHNT, CDR2 YYREEE (reference sequence). CDR3 size: 13 residues. The CDR3, as DNA: TGTGCCAGCAGCCCCCCAGAGAATTCACCCCTCCACTTT. Translation: CASSPPENSPLHF.

The rearrangement links TRBV19 to TRBJ1-1; D remains unclear. The V gene lost 1 base and the J gene lost 1 base, with 10 bases spanning the gap. The CDR3 consists of 15 residues. Germline V gene lookup returns CDR1 LNHDA and CDR2 SQIVND (reference sequence). The CDR3 protein is CASSIGSRKNTEAFF. The CDR3 DNA reads as TGTGCCAGTAGTATAGGGTCGAGAAAGAACACTGAAGCTTTCTTT.

The chain is built from TRBV27 and TRBJ2-1, with TRBD1 matching over 7 bases. This CDR3 is built from 14 residues. Germline CDR1 reads MNHEY; CDR2 reads SMNVEV (reference sequence). J lost 6 bases, V lost 3 bases, and 5 bases had no gene match. CDR3 protein: CASSFRGRPNEQFF. The CDR3 region has the DNA TGTGCCAGCAGTTTTAGGGGGCGGCCCAATGAGCAGTTCTTC.

The V call is TRBV11-2, the J call TRBJ2-2, with a tentative D call TRBD2 (7 bases). CDR1 and CDR2 from the germline V gene are SGHAT and FQNNGV. This CDR3 contains 16 residues. V shed 5 bases and J shed 9 bases, with 22 bases lying between them. CDR3 sequence: CASSLAVGTTARELFF. CDR3 in DNA: TGTGCCAGCAGCCTAGCGGTGGGGACAACCGCCAGGGAGCTGTTTTTT.

The genes are TRBV14 and TRBJ2-3, with D perhaps matching TRBD2 (6 bases). Trimming took off 4 bases at V and 0 bases at J, with 14 bases between the two ends. This CDR3 has 16 amino acids. The V gene's germline CDR1 is SGHDN and CDR2 FVKESK. The CDR3 coding sequence is TGTGCCAGCAGCCGAGGAGGGGTTTCTAGCACAGATACGCAGTATTTT. This translates into CASSRGGVSSTDTQYF. Full variable domain (remainder filled in from reference TRBV14 and TRBJ2-3): EAGVTQFPSHSVIEKGQTVTLRCDPISGHDNLYWYRRVMGKEIKFLLHFVKESKQDESGMPNNRFLAERTGGTYSTLKVQPAELEDSGVYFCASSRGGVSSTDTQYFGPGTRLTVL.

The genes are TRBV12-5 and TRBJ2-4, with D maybe TRBD2 (5 bases). Germline V gives CDR1 LGHNT, CDR2 FRNRAP. This CDR3 region has 14 residues. V lost 9 bases and J lost 0, with 12 bases in between. The CDR3 region has the DNA TGTGCTAGGGTCATGAGGGAAGCCAAAAACATTCAGTACTTC. This encodes CARVMREAKNIQYF.

The chain is built from TRBV7-2 and TRBJ2-5; 10 bases fit TRBD1. Germline CDR1 and CDR2: SGHTA and FQGNSA. This CDR3 contains 15 residues. Trimming at V came to 3 bases and at J to 4 bases, leaving 5 bases not matched to a gene. CDR3 sequence: CASSLGQGIGETQYF. CDR3 sequence (DNA): TGTGCCAGCAGCTTGGGACAGGGGATTGGAGAGACCCAGTACTTC.

The chain is built from TRBV14 and TRBJ1-1, with D unclear. The V end was cut by 0 bases, the J end by 0 bases, with 8 bases between. The CDR3 length is 15 residues. Germline V gene lookup returns CDR1 SGHDN and CDR2 FVKESK. The CDR3 region is CASSQEVALNTEAFF. In DNA, the CDR3 is TGTGCCAGCAGCCAAGAAGTAGCCCTGAACACTGAAGCTTTCTTT.

The chain recombines TRBV7-2 with TRBJ1-6, with 7 nucleotides matching TRBD1. There are 14 residues in the CDR3. The trim removed 7 bases at V and 7 bases at J, leaving 7 bases unmatched. The germline CDR1 and CDR2 sequences are SGHTA and FQGNSA. The DNA for the CDR3 is TGTGCCAGCATCACAGGGGCTGTGAATTCACCCCTCCACTTT. Amino acids: CASITGAVNSPLHF. Together with reference TRBV7-2 and TRBJ1-6, the CDR3 gives the full variable domain: GAGVSQSPSNKVTEKGKDVELRCDPISGHTALYWYRQSLGQGLEFLIYFQGNSAPDKSGLPSDRFSAERTGGSVSTLTIQRTQQEDSAVYLCASITGAVNSPLHFGNGTRLTVT.

The V gene is TRBV10-2, the J gene TRBJ1-4; 10 bases align to TRBD1. The germline CDR1 and CDR2 sequences are WSHSY and SAAADI. This CDR3 contains 16 residues. V trimming: 1 base; J trimming: 11 bases; junction bases outside the gene matches: 10. The CDR3 loop reads CASSEWGTGENGKLFF. The CDR3 coding sequence is TGCGCCAGCAGTGAGTGGGGGACAGGGGAAAACGGGAAACTGTTTTTT.

The chain recombines TRBV30 with TRBJ2-7; unclear D gene. Germline V gene lookup returns CDR1 GTSNPN and CDR2 SVGIG (reference sequence). Trimming took off 5 bases at V and 3 bases at J, with 8 bases between the two ends. This CDR3 has 11 residues. The CDR3 sequence: CAWDQDYEQYF. The CDR3 DNA sequence: TGTGCCTGGGATCAGGACTACGAGCAGTACTTC.

This chain links TRBV30 with TRBJ2-2, with D unresolved. The J call may be incorrect, as the DNA end agrees better with TRBJ1-3. This CDR3 contains 15 residues. Germline CDR1 GTSNPN, CDR2 SVGIG (reference sequence). The CDR3 nucleotides read TGTGCCTGGAGTGGGGCGGTTCACTCTGGAAACACCATATATTTT. The encoded protein is CAWSGAVHSGNTIYF.

The genes are TRBV18 and TRBJ1-1; maybe TRBD1 (6 bases). V was shortened by 3 bases and J by 1 base, with 12 bases between the two germline ends. CDR1 and CDR2 from the germline V gene are KGHSH and LQKENI. CDR3 length: 15 amino acids. DNA of the CDR3: TGTGCCAGCTCACCCCAAGGGGGGGGGAACACTGAAGCTTTCTTT. Translated, it gives CASSPQGGGNTEAFF.

Here the CDR3 reads CASSPARQGNEQYF. The CDR3, as DNA: TGTGCCAGCTCACCTGCGAGACAGGGAAACGAGCAGTACTTC. The chain has TRBV18 and TRBJ2-7; 7 bases fit TRBD1. This CDR3 region has 14 residues. The ends lost 3 bases at V and 5 bases at J; junction bases unmatched: 7. CDR1 KGHSH and CDR2 LQKENI come from the germline V gene.

This clone was detected only once. The chain has TRBV7-9 and TRBJ2-5; D possibly corresponds to TRBD1 (6 bases). The CDR3 loop spans 13 amino acids. V dropped 4 bases and J dropped 1 base, with 7 bases sitting between them. Germline CDR1 is SEHNR and CDR2 is FQNEAQ (reference sequence). CDR3 protein: CASSSDSQETQYF. CDR3 coding DNA: TGTGCCAGCAGCTCGGACAGCCAAGAGACCCAGTACTTC.

The chain combines TRBV7-2 with TRBJ1-3; 10 nucleotides match TRBD1. CDR3 length: 18 residues. V shed 5 bases and J 4 bases; nucleotides not matched to a gene: 14. Germline V gene sequence: CDR1 SGHTA, CDR2 FQGNSA. The DNA of the CDR3 is TGTGCCAGCAGCAATAACTCTAGACAGGGGGCGGGAGGAAACACCATATATTTT. The encoded protein is CASSNNSRQGAGGNTIYF.

The chain uses TRBV11-2 and TRBJ2-5, with 7 bases identical to TRBD1. Germline CDR1 and CDR2: SGHAT and FQNNGV. J lost 7 bases, V lost 3 bases, and 8 bases had no gene match. The CDR3 contains 14 residues. CDR3 nucleotide sequence: TGTGCCAGCAGCTTGGACAGGACCCTGGGGACCCAGTACTTC. This sequence encodes CASSLDRTLGTQYF.

This clone is a singleton in its sample. V gene TRBV5-4 combines with J gene TRBJ1-1, with TRBD1 as a possible D gene (5 bases). This CDR3 region has 16 residues. Germline CDR1 and CDR2: SGHNT and YYREEE (reference sequence). Trimming removed 0 bases from V and 11 bases from J, with 23 bases in between. This CDR3 reads CASSLAGPLAVGVAFF. The CDR3 DNA reads TGTGCCAGCAGCTTGGCCGGCCCTCTGGCAGTGGGGGTGGCTTTCTTT.

The chain carries TRBV7-9 and TRBJ2-7, with TRBD1 matching over 12 bases. The CDR3 spans 15 residues. Germline CDR1 reads SEHNR; CDR2 reads FQNEAQ (reference sequence). The V segment lost 1 base and the J segment 7 bases; nucleotides outside the gene matches: 5. The CDR3 DNA follows: TGTGCCAGCAGCTTAGGGGACAGGGGGCGTAAAGAGCAGTACTTC. Protein product: CASSLGDRGRKEQYF.

V usage is TRBV19 and J usage is TRBJ2-1; unclear D gene. Looked up from germline, CDR1 is LNHDA and CDR2 is SQIVND (reference sequence). There are 13 residues in the CDR3. The germline V and J ends were trimmed by 4 bases and 8 bases, with 12 bases remaining between them. CDR3 region: CASSSLGNYEQFF. CDR3 coding DNA: TGTGCCAGTAGTAGTTTGGGGAACTATGAGCAGTTCTTC.

This rearrangement joins TRBV5-1 to TRBJ1-1; 7 nucleotides agree with TRBD1. This CDR3 spans 16 amino acids. Germline V lookup: CDR1 SGHRS, CDR2 YFSETQ. Trimming took 0 bases from V and 5 from J; bases not matched to a gene: 10. CDR3 nucleotide sequence: TGCGCCAGCAGCTTGGAAAAGACAGGGAGGGAGACTGAAGCTTTCTTT. Translating gives CASSLEKTGRETEAFF.

The gene calls are TRBV6-5 and TRBJ1-4; TRBD1 might be the D (5 bases). Germline V lookup: CDR1 MNHEY, CDR2 SVGAGI. The V end was cut by 6 bases, the J end by 0 bases, with 8 bases between. This CDR3 comprises 14 residues. Written as DNA, the CDR3 is TGTGCCAGCAGCGCGACAGCAACTAATGAAAAACTGTTTTTT. Protein: CASSATATNEKLFF.

The chain is built from TRBV19 and TRBJ1-2; unclear D gene. The V gene's germline CDR1 is LNHDA and CDR2 SQIVND (reference sequence). This CDR3 is built from 12 residues. Trimming shortened V by 5 bases and J by 9 bases, and 13 bases separated the two germline ends. The CDR3 loop reads CASSPTKGRYTF. The CDR3, as DNA: TGTGCCAGTAGTCCAACGAAGGGCCGCTACACCTTC.

The chain recombines TRBV9 with TRBJ1-4; 7 bases fit TRBD1. There are 14 residues in the CDR3. The trim removed 1 base at V and 7 bases at J, leaving 4 bases unmatched. Germline loops: CDR1 SGDLS, CDR2 YYNGEE. CDR3 nucleotide sequence: TGTGCCAGCAGCGTATCGCAGGGGGGTGAAAAACTGTTTTTT. Residues: CASSVSQGGEKLFF.

The sample holds a few counts of this clone. The J gene is TRBJ1-1, the V gene TRBV6-1, with TRBD1 identical over 7 bases. J lost 5 bases, V lost 4 bases, and 13 bases had no gene match. The V gene's germline CDR1 is MNHNS and CDR2 SASEGT. The CDR3 totals 16 residues. The CDR3 nucleotides are TGTGCCAGCAGTGCAGATTTTCAGGGGGGAGGTACTGAAGCTTTCTTT. Residues: CASSADFQGGGTEAFF.